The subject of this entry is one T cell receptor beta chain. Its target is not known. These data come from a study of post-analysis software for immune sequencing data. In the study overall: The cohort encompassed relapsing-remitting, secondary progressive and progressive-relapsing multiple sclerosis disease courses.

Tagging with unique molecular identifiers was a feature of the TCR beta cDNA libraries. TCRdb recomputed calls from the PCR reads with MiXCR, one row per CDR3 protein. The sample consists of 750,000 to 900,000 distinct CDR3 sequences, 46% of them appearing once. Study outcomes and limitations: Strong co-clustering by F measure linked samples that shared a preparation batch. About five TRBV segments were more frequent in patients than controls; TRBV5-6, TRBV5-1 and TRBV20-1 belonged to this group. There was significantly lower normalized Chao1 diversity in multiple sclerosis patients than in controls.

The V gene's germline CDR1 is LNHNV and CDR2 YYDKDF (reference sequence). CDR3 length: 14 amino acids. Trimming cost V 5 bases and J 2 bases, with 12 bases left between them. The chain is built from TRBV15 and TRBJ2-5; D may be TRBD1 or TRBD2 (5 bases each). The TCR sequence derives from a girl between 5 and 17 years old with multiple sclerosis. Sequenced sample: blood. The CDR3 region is CATSARDGQETQYF. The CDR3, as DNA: TGTGCCACCAGCGCCCGGGACGGACAAGAGACCCAGTACTTC.